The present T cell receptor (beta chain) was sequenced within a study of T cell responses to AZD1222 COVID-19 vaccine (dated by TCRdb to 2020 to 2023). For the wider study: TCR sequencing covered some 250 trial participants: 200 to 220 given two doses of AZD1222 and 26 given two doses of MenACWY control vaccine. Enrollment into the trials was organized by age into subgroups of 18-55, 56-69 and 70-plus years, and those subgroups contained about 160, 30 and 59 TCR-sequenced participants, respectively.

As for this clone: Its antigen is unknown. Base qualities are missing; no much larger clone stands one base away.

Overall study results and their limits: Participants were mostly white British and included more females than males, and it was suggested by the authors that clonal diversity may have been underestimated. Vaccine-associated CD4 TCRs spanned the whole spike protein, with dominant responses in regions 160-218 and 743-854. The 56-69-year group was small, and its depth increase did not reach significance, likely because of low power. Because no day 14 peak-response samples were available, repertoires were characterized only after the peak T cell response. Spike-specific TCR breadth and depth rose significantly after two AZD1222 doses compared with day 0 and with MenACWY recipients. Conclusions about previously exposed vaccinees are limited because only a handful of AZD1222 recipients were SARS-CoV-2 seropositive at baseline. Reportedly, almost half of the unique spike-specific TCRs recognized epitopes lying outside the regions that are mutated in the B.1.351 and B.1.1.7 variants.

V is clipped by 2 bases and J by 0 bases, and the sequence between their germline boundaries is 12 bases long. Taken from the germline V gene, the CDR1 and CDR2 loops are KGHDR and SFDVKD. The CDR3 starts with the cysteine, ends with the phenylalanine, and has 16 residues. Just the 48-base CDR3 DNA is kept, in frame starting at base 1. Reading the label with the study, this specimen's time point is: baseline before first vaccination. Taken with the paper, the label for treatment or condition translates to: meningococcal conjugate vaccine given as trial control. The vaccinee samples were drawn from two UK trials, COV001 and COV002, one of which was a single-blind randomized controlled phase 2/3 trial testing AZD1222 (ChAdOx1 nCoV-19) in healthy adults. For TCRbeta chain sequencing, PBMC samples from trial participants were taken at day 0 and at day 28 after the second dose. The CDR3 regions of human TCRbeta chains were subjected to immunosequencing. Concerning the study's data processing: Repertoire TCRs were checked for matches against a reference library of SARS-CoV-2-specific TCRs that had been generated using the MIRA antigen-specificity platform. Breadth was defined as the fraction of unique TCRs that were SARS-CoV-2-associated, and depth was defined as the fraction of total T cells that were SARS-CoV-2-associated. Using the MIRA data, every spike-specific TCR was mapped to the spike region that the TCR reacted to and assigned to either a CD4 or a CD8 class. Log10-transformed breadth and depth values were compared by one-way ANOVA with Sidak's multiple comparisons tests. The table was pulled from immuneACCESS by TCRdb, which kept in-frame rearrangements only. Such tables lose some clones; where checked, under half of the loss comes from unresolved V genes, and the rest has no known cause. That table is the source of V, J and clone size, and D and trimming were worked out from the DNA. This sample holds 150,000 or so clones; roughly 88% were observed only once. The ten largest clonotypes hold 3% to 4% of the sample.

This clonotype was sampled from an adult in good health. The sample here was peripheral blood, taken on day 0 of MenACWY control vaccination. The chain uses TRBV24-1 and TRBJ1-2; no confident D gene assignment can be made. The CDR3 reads CATSDSATRANYGYTF. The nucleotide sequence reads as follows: TGTGCCACCAGTGATTCGGCAACCCGAGCTAACTATGGCTACACCTTC.